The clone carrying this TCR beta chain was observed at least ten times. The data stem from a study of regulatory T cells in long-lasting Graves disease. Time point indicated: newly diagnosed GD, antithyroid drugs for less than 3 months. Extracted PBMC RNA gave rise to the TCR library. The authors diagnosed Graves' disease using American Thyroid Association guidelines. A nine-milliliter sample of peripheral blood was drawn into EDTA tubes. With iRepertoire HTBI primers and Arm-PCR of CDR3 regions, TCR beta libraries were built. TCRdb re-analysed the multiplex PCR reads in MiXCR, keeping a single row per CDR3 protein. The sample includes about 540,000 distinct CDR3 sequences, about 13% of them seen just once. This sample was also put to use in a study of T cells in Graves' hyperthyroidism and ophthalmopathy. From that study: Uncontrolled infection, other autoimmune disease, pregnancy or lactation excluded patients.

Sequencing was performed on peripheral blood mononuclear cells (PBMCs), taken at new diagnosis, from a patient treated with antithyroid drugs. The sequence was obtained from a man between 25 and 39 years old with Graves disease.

Here the CDR3 DNA reads TGTGCCAGCAGTTACTCGGGTCGGGCAGGCAATCAGCCCCAGCATTTT. This codes for CASSYSGRAGNQPQHF. The rearrangement uses TRBV6-5 and TRBJ1-5; D gene uncertain. This CDR3 has 16 residues. With 0 bases removed from V and 2 bases from J, the gap between germline ends came to 11 bases. The germline V gene has CDR1 MNHEY and CDR2 SVGAGI.